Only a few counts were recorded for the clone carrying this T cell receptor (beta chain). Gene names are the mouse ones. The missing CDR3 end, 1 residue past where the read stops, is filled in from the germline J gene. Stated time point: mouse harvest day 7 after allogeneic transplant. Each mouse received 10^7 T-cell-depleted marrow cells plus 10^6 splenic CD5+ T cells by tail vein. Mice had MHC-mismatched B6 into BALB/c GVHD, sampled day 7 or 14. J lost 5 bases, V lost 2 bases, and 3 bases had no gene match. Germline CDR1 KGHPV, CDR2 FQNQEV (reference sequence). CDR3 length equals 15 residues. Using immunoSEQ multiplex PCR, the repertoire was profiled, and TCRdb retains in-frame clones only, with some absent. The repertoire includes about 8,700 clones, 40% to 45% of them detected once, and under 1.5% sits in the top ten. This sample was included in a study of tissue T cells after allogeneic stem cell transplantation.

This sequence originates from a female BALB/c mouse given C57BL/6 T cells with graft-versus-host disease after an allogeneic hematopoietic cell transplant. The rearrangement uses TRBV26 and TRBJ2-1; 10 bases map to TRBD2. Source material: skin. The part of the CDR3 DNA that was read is TGTGCCAGCAGTCTGGGCTGGGGGGGCGATGCTGAGCAGTTC. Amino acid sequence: CASSLGWGGDAEQF. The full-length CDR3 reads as CASSLGWGGDAEQFF.